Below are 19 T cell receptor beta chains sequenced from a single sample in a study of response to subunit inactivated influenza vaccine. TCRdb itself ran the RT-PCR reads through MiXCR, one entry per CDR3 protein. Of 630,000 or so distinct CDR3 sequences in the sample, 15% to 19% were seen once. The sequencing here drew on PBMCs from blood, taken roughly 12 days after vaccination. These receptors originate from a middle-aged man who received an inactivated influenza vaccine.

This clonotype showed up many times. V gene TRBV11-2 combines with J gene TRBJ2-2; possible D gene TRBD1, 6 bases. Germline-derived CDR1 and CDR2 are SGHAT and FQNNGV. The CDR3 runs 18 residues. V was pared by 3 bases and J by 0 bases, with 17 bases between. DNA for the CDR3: TGTGCCAGCAGCTTGGGCCCTGTGGGGACACCGAACACCGGGGAGCTGTTTTTT. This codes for CASSLGPVGTPNTGELFF.

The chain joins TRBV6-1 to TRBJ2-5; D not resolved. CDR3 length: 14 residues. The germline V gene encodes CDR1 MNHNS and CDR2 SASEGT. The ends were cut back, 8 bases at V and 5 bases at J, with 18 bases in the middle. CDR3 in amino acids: CASLVYGIGETQYF. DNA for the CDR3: TGTGCCAGCCTGGTGTATGGGATTGGGGAGACCCAGTACTTC.

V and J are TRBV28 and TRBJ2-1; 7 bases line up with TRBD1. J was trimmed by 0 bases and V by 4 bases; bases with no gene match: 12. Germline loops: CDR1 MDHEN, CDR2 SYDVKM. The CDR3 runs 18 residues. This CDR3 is CASSSYTGAISSYNEQFF. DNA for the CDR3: TGTGCCAGCAGTTCATATACAGGGGCAATATCCTCCTACAATGAGCAGTTCTTC.

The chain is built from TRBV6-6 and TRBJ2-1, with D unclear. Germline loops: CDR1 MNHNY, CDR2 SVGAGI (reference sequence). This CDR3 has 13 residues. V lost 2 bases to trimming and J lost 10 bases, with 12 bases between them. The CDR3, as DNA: TGTGCCAGCAGTTACCAGTTGGGATACGAGCAGTTCTTC. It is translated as CASSYQLGYEQFF.

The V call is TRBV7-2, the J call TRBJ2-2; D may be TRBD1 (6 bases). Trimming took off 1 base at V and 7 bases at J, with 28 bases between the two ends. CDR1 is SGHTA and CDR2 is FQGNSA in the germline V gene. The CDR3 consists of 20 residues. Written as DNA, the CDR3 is TGTGCCAGCAGCTTAGGGCGTCTTACAGGGTATCTTGTAAGAGACGGGGAGCTGTTTTTT. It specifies CASSLGRLTGYLVRDGELFF.

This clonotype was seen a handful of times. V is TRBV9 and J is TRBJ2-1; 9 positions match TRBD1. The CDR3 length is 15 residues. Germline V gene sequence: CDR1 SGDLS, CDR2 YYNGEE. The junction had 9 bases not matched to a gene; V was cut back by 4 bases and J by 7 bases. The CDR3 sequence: CASSTAGTGSNEQFF. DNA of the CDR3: TGTGCCAGCAGCACCGCCGGGACAGGGTCAAATGAGCAGTTCTTC. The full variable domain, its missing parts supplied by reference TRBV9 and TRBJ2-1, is DSGVTQTPKHLITATGQRVTLRCSPRSGDLSVYWYQQSLDQGLQFLIQYYNGEERAKGNILERFSAQQFPDLHSELNLSSLELGDSALYFCASSTAGTGSNEQFFGPGTRLTVL.

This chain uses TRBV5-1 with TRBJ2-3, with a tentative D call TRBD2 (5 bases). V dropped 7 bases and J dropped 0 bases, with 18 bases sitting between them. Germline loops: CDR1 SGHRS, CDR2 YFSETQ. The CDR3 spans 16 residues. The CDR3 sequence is CASGLISRASTDTQYF. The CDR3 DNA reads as TGCGCCAGCGGACTTATATCCCGTGCTAGCACAGATACGCAGTATTTT.

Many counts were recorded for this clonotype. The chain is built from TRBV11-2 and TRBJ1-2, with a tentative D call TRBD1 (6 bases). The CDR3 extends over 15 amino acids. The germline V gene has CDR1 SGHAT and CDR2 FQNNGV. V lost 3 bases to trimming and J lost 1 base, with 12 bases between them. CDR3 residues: CASSLGGRFNYGYTF. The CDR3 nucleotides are TGTGCCAGCAGCTTGGGGGGCAGGTTTAACTATGGCTACACCTTC.

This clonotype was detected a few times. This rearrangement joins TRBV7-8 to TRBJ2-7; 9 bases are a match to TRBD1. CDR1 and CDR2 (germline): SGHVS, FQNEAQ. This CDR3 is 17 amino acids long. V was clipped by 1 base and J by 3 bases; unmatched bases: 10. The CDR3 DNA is TGTGCCAGCAGCTTAGTTGGGCCCGGGACAGGGCTCTACGAGCAGTACTTC. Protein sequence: CASSLVGPGTGLYEQYF.

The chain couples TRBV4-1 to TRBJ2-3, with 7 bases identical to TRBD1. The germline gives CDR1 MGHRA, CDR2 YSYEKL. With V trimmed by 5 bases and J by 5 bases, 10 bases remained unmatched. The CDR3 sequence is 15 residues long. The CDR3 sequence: CASSGQVVGIDTQYF. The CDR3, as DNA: TGCGCCAGCAGCGGACAGGTCGTTGGTATAGATACGCAGTATTTT.

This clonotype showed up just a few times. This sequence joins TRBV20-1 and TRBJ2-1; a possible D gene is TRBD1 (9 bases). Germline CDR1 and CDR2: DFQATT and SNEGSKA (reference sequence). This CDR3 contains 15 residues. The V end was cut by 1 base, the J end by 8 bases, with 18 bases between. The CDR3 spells CSARVAGQGNYEQFF. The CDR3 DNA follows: TGCAGTGCTAGAGTAGCGGGACAGGGAAACTATGAGCAGTTCTTC.

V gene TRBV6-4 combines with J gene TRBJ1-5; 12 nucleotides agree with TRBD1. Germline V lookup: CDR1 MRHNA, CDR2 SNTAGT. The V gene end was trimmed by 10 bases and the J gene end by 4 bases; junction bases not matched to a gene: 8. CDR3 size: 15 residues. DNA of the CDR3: TGTGCCACACGGGGACAGGGGGCTAAAAATCAGCCCCAGCATTTT. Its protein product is CATRGQGAKNQPQHF.

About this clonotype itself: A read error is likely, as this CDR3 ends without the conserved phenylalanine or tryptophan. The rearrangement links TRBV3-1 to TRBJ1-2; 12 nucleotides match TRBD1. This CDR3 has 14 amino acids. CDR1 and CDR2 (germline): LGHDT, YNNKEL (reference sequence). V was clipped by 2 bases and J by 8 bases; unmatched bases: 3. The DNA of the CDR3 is TGTGCCAGCAGCCAACTGGGACAGGGGGCAGGCTACACCTTA. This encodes CASSQLGQGAGYTL.

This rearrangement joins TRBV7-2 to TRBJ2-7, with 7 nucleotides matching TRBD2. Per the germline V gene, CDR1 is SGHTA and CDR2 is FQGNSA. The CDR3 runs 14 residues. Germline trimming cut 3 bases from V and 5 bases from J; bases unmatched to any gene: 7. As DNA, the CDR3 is TGTGCCAGCAGCTTTGGGAGGGCCATCGACGAGCAGTACTTC. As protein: CASSFGRAIDEQYF.

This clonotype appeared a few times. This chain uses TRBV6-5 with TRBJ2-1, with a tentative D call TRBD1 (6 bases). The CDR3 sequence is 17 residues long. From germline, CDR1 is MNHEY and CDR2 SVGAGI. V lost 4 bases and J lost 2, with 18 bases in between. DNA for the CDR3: TGTGCCAGCAGTTCCCCGTTTCAGGGGCCAGCCTACAATGAGCAGTTCTTC. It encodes CASSSPFQGPAYNEQFF.

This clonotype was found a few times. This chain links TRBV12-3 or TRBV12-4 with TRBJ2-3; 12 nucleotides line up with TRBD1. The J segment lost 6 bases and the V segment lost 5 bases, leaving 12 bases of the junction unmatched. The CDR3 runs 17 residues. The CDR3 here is CASSGNFGTGGWDTQYF. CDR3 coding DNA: TGTGCCAGCAGTGGGAATTTCGGGACAGGGGGCTGGGATACGCAGTATTTT.

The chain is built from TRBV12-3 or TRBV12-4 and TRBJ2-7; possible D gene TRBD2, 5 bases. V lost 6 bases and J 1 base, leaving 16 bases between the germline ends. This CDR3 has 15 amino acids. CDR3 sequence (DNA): TGTGCCAGCAGGTCCAGCGGCAGCTCGTCCTACGAGCAGTACTTC. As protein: CASRSSGSSSYEQYF.

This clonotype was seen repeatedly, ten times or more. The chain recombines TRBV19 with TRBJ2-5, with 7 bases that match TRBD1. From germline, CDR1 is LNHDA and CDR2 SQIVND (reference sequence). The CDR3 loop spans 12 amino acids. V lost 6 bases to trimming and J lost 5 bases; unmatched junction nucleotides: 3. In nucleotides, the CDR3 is TGTGCCAGTAGGACAGGGAGCGAGACCCAGTACTTC. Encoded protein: CASRTGSETQYF.

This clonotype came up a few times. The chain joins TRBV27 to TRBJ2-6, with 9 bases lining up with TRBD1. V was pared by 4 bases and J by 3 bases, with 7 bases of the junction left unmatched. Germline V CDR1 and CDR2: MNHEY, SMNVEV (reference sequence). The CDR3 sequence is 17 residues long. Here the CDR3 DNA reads TGTGCCAGCAGTTACACAGGGGGCGCAGGTGGGGCCAACGTCCTGACTTTC. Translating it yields CASSYTGGAGGANVLTF.